These 25 T cell receptor beta chains were all obtained from the same sample, sequenced in a study of blood T cells in healthy people across ages. PCR was performed a second time for roughly 6 to 12 cycles using a sample-barcoded 5' primer and a J-beta primer mix. TCRdb used MiXCR to reprocess the 5' RACE reads, holding one entry per CDR3 protein. In the table there are 1,100,000 or so distinct CDR3 sequences, 40% to 50% of which are singletons. The sample taken for sequencing was blood. The receptors derive from a woman aged 60-75 years in good health.

There are a few counts of this clonotype. The chain recombines TRBV15 with TRBJ2-6, with TRBD2 matching over 8 bases. Trimming removed 6 bases from V and 2 bases from J; junction bases left unmatched: 9. CDR3 size: 17 residues. Germline V gives CDR1 LNHNV, CDR2 YYDKDF (reference sequence). CDR3 nucleotides: TGTGCCACCAGAGGCTACGCGGGAGGACCTGGGGCCAACGTCCTGACTTTC. It translates to CATRGYAGGPGANVLTF.

This clonotype was seen only a few times. This sequence joins TRBV15 and TRBJ2-5, with D perhaps TRBD1 (6 bases). V lost 5 bases and J 2 bases, leaving 12 bases between the germline ends. Germline V CDR1 and CDR2: LNHNV, YYDKDF (reference sequence). The CDR3 loop spans 14 amino acids. CDR3 protein: CATSLQGPQETQYF. The DNA for the CDR3 is TGTGCCACCAGCTTACAGGGCCCTCAAGAGACCCAGTACTTC. The full variable domain, completed using reference TRBV15 and TRBJ2-5, is DAMVIQNPRYQVTQFGKPVTLSCSQTLNHNVMYWYQQKSSQAPKLLFHYYDKDFNNEADTPDNFQSRRPNTSFCFLDIRSPGLGDTAMYLCATSLQGPQETQYFGPGTRLLVL.

The chain recombines TRBV20-1 with TRBJ2-3; TRBD2 matches at 8 bases. Losses at the gene ends were 7 bases for V and 1 base for J; bases not matched to a gene: 4. Per the germline V gene, CDR1 is DFQATT and CDR2 is SNEGSKA (reference sequence). CDR3 length equals 13 residues. The CDR3 region has the DNA TGCAGTGGTGGGCGGGAGGGCACAGATACGCAGTATTTT. This sequence encodes CSGGREGTDTQYF.

This clonotype was counted only a few times. The V and J genes are TRBV6-6 and TRBJ2-1, with D tentatively TRBD2 (5 bases). The V end lost 7 bases, the J end lost 6 bases, and 19 bases lay between the germline ends. This CDR3 comprises 15 residues. The germline V gene encodes CDR1 MNHNY and CDR2 SVGAGI (reference sequence). This CDR3 reads CASTLSGGASNEQFF. The CDR3 DNA sequence: TGTGCCAGCACCCTAAGCGGTGGAGCCTCCAATGAGCAGTTCTTC.

V is TRBV25-1 and J is TRBJ2-7; TRBD2 might be the D (5 bases). The assigned J gene may be wrong: the sequence end matches TRBJ2-5 better. The CDR3 has 15 residues. Germline-derived CDR1 and CDR2 are MGHDK and SYGVNS. This CDR3 reads CASSKNPPRGETQYF. CDR3 nucleotides: TGTGCCAGCAGTAAAAATCCCCCACGCGGGGAGACCCAGTACTTC.

The rearrangement links TRBV29-1 to TRBJ1-2, with 7 bases lining up with TRBD1. V dropped 6 bases and J dropped 1; count of bases not matched to a gene: 11. Germline loops: CDR1 SQVTM, CDR2 ANQGSEA. The CDR3 spans 15 residues. The CDR3 is CSVMGQSPFNYGYTF. For the CDR3, the DNA is TGCAGCGTCATGGGACAGTCCCCTTTTAACTATGGCTACACCTTC.

CDR3 nucleotides: TGTGCCAGCTCACCAGGCCTGGGACAGGTAAAGGCAAGGACCCAGTACTTC. This gives the protein CASSPGLGQVKARTQYF. The V gene is TRBV18, the J gene TRBJ2-7; 8 bases match TRBD1. The J call may be in error: the DNA end matches TRBJ2-5 better. Germline V CDR1 and CDR2: KGHSH, LQKENI. The CDR3 runs 17 residues.

The chain carries TRBV20-1 and TRBJ2-3, with D tentatively TRBD1 or TRBD2 (7 bases each). The CDR3 has 15 residues. Trimming stripped 5 bases from V and 2 bases from J, with 17 bases between. Germline V CDR1 and CDR2: DFQATT, SNEGSKA (reference sequence). CDR3 residues: CSAPPQGGITDTQYF. CDR3 nucleotide sequence: TGCAGTGCTCCACCCCAGGGGGGGATCACAGATACGCAGTATTTT.

Concerning this clonotype itself: With a much larger clone just one base away, this may be a read error. V usage is TRBV29-1 and J usage is TRBJ2-3; weak D call: TRBD2 (5 bases). The V gene lost 5 bases and the J gene lost 4 bases, with 16 bases spanning the gap. The CDR3 totals 14 residues. Germline-derived CDR1 and CDR2 are SQVTM and ANQGSEA. CDR3: CSVNPGIGSDTQYF. In nucleotides, the CDR3 is TGCAGCGTTAACCCCGGGATAGGGTCAGATACGCAGTATTTT.

The chain couples TRBV29-1 to TRBJ1-1; TRBD1 might be the D (6 bases). The germline V and J ends were trimmed by 7 bases and 2 bases, with 20 bases remaining between them. Germline lookup yields CDR1 SQVTM and CDR2 ANQGSEA. CDR3 length: 15 residues. The CDR3 spells CSAAGRGTSNTEAFF. Here the CDR3 DNA reads TGCAGCGCTGCTGGGCGCGGGACAAGTAACACTGAAGCTTTCTTT.

This chain connects TRBV6-2 or TRBV6-3 to TRBJ2-7; 8 bases align to TRBD2. Germline CDR1 MNHEY, CDR2 SVGEGT. J gave up 5 bases and V 10 bases, and 10 bases lay outside the gene matches. The CDR3 covers 13 residues. The CDR3 here is CATREAGVDEQYF. CDR3 DNA: TGTGCCACCCGAGAAGCGGGAGTGGACGAGCAGTACTTC.

This clonotype was counted between two and nine times. This chain uses TRBV6-5 with TRBJ2-7; 8 bases agree with TRBD2. Germline CDR1 is MNHEY and CDR2 is SVGAGI. V gave up 2 bases and J gave up 3 bases; unmatched junction bases: 6. The CDR3 is 15 amino acids. Written as DNA, the CDR3 is TGTGCCAGCAGTTACGTTTTGGCGGGGGGCTACGAGCAGTACTTC. It yields the protein CASSYVLAGGYEQYF.

This clonotype has only a few counts. The chain carries TRBV3-1 and TRBJ2-7; 8 positions agree with TRBD1. The CDR3 is 15 amino acids. Trimming cost V 4 bases and J 2 bases; bases outside gene matches: 7. Germline V gives CDR1 LGHDT, CDR2 YNNKEL (reference sequence). The CDR3 DNA is TGTGCCAGCAGCCGGAGGGACAGGTCACCCTACGAGCAGTACTTC. Its translation: CASSRRDRSPYEQYF.

A word on this clonotype: The junction departs from the called germline gene at one end, perhaps through a read error. The V gene is TRBV10-3, the J gene TRBJ2-7; 8 positions match TRBD1. Germline-derived CDR1 and CDR2 are ENHRY and SYGVKD. The CDR3 extends over 15 amino acids. In nucleotides, the CDR3 is TGTGCCCTCAGTTTCCAGGGGGCCCGAGTGGCCGAGCAGTACTTC. It encodes CALSFQGARVAEQYF.

The chain employs TRBV3-1 and TRBJ1-1; D is perhaps TRBD1 (5 bases). The V end was cut by 4 bases, the J end by 9 bases, with 21 bases between. This CDR3 has 15 amino acids. CDR1 is LGHDT and CDR2 is YNNKEL in the germline V gene (reference sequence). CDR3 amino acids: CASSRDRRGFIQAFF. CDR3 coding DNA: TGTGCCAGCAGCCGCGACAGACGCGGGTTTATCCAAGCTTTCTTT.

V usage is TRBV7-2 and J usage is TRBJ2-1; D not resolved. The J call may be in error: the DNA end matches TRBJ2-7 better. CDR3 length equals 14 residues. Germline-derived CDR1 and CDR2 are SGHTA and FQGNSA. CDR3 coding DNA: TGTGCCAGCAGCGTACCCCGAAGGGCCAATGAGCAGTACTTC. Translated: CASSVPRRANEQYF.

This clonotype showed up just a few times. The V and J genes are TRBV21-1 and TRBJ1-2; no DNA check was done on the table's D call, TRBD1. TRBV21-1 corresponds to a pseudogene. This CDR3 has 15 residues. This chain's CDR3 is CASSEDRGTGYGYTF. CDR3 in DNA: TGTGCCAGCAGCGAAGACAGGGGGACAGGCTATGGCTACACCTTC.

The chain links TRBV7-8 to TRBJ2-5; TRBD1 matches at 8 bases. V dropped 6 bases and J dropped 11; count of bases not matched to a gene: 14. The CDR3 length is 14 residues. The germline gives CDR1 SGHVS, CDR2 FQNEAQ. CDR3 in amino acids: CASSKDRGRLGQYF. CDR3 bases: TGTGCCAGCAGTAAAGACAGGGGAAGGCTAGGGCAGTACTTC.

The chain recombines TRBV7-9 with TRBJ2-7; D is possibly TRBD2 (6 bases). The ends were cut back, 5 bases at V and 3 bases at J, with 17 bases in the middle. The length of the CDR3 is 15 residues. The germline gives CDR1 SEHNR, CDR2 FQNEAQ (reference sequence). CDR3 residues: CASSRRRQDYYEQYF. The CDR3 DNA reads TGTGCCAGCAGCAGGCGACGCCAGGACTACTACGAGCAGTACTTC.

The table lists this clonotype with a few counts. This chain uses TRBV10-3 with TRBJ1-4; D ambiguous. This CDR3 is 15 amino acids long. Germline V lookup: CDR1 ENHRY, CDR2 SYGVKD. V lost 10 bases to trimming and J lost 0 bases, with 15 bases between them. The CDR3 DNA reads TGTGCCACCCTATCTGAGGGTTCAACTAATGAAAAACTGTTTTTT. It specifies CATLSEGSTNEKLFF.

The genes are TRBV3-1 and TRBJ2-7; D may match TRBD1 or TRBD2 (5 bases each). The better agreement between TRBJ2-5 and the DNA end casts doubt on the J call. This CDR3 contains 15 residues. CDR1 and CDR2 (germline): LGHDT, YNNKEL (reference sequence). The CDR3 protein is CASSQGGVDRGTQYF. In DNA, the CDR3 is TGTGCCAGCAGCCAAGGAGGGGTTGACCGAGGGACCCAGTACTTC.

J is TRBJ2-1 and V is TRBV3-1; the match to TRBD2 covers 10 bases. The CDR3 has 19 residues. Unmatched junction bases numbered 15, after V lost 3 bases and J lost 4 bases. Germline V gene data show CDR1 as LGHDT and CDR2 as YNNKEL (reference sequence). CDR3 sequence (DNA): TGTGCCAGCAGCCAGAGCGGGAGGGCCAGCAGCCTCCAGTACAATGAGCAGTTCTTC. It yields the protein CASSQSGRASSLQYNEQFF.

A remark on this clonotype: One end of the junction does not line up with germline, which may come from a read error. The chain recombines TRBV12-3 or TRBV12-4 with TRBJ1-1, with D perhaps matching TRBD1 (5 bases). CDR3 length: 14 amino acids. The CDR3 protein is CVSGRGAGGTEAFF. CDR3 in DNA: TGTGTCAGCGGCCGAGGGGCGGGGGGGACTGAAGCTTTCTTT.

Note on this clonotype: A single base separates this from a much larger clone, so it may be a read error. The chain recombines TRBV24-1 with TRBJ1-2; 7 bases agree with TRBD1. This CDR3 contains 13 residues. V lost 8 bases and J lost 9; bases outside the gene matches: 11. Germline V gene data show CDR1 as KGHDR and CDR2 as SFDVKD. CDR3 in amino acids: CATKAAGGSSYTF. CDR3 nucleotide sequence: TGTGCCACCAAGGCGGCAGGGGGTAGTAGCTACACCTTC.

The chain combines TRBV15 with TRBJ2-4; 10 bases are a match to TRBD1. The DNA end lines up better with TRBJ2-5; the J call may be wrong. Germline V lookup: CDR1 LNHNV, CDR2 YYDKDF (reference sequence). CDR3 length: 17 amino acids. The DNA for the CDR3 is TGTGCCACCAGCAGAACTTTCTTGACAGGGGGCGCGGAGACCCAGTACTTC. Its protein product is CATSRTFLTGGAETQYF.